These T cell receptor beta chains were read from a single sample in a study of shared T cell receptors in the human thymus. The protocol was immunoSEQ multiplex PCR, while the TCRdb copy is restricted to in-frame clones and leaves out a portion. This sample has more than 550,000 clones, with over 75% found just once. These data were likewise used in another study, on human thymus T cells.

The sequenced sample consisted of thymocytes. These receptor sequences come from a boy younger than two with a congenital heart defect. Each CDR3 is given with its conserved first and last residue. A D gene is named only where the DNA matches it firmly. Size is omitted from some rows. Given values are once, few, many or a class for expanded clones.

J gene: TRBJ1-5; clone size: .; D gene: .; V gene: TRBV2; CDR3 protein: CASSESAGYQPQHF; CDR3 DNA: TGTGCCAGCAGTGAATCGGCAGGGTATCAGCCCCAGCATTTT
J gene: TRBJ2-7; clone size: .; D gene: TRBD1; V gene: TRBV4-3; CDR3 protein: CASSTYRGRRDEQYF; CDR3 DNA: TGCGCCAGCAGCACCTACAGGGGGCGTCGCGACGAGCAGTACTTC
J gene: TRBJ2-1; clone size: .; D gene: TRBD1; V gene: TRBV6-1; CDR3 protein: CASSDDGTGWLF; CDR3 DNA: TGTGCCAGCAGTGATGACGGGACAGGTTGGCTCTTC
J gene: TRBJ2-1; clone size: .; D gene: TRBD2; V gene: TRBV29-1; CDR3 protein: CSVAATSAIYNEQFF; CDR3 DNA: TGCAGCGTTGCCGCGACTAGCGCAATCTACAATGAGCAGTTCTTC
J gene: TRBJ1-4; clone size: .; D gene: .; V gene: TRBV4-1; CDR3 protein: CASSQGAGRNEKLFF; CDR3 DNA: TGCGCCAGCAGCCAAGGAGCGGGACGTAATGAAAAACTGTTTTTT
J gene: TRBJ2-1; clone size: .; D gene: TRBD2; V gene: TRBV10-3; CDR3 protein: CATLAGVTQNEQFF; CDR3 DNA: TGTGCCACCTTAGCGGGAGTCACTCAAAATGAGCAGTTCTTC
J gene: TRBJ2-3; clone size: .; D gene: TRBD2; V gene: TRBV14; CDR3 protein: CASSPGGGGISDTQYF; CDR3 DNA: TGTGCCAGCAGCCCAGGCGGGGGGGGCATCTCAGATACGCAGTATTTT
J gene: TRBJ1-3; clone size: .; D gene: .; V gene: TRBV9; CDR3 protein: CASSVRLRQGIGNTIYF; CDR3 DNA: TGTGCCAGCAGCGTACGGCTAAGGCAGGGAATAGGAAACACCATATATTTT
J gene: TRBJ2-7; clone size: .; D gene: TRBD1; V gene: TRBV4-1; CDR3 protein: CASSLRQGLYEQYF; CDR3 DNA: TGCGCCAGCAGTCTTCGACAGGGGCTCTACGAGCAGTACTTC
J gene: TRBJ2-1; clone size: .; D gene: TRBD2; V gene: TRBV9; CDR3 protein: CASSVVPLAGAYNEQFF; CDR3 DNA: TGTGCCAGCAGCGTAGTTCCTCTAGCGGGAGCCTACAATGAGCAGTTCTTC
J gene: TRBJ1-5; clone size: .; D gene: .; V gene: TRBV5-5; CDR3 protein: CASGLGRVQPQHF; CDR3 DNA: TGTGCCAGCGGACTCGGGAGGGTCCAGCCCCAGCATTTT
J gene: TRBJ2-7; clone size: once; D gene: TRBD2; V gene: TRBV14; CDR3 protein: CASSPTSGRAYEQYF; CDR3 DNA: TGTGCCAGCAGCCCCACCAGCGGGAGGGCCTACGAGCAGTACTTC
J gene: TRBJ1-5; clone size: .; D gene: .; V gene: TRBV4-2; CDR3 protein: CASSQDSGQPQHF; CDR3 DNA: TGTGCCAGCAGCCAAGACTCCGGTCAGCCCCAGCATTTT
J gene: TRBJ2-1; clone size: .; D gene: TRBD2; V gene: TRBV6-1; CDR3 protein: CASSEALSGGRGGSYNEQFF; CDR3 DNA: TGTGCCAGCAGTGAAGCTTTGTCGGGAGGGCGGGGCGGCTCCTACAATGAGCAGTTCTTC
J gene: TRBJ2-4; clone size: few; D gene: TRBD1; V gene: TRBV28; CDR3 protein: CASELTGRQYF; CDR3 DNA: TGTGCCAGTGAACTGACAGGGCGTCAGTACTTC
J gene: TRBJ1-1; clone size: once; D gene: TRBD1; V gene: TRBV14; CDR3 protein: CASSAQQGNMNTEAFF; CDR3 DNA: TGTGCCAGCAGCGCCCAACAGGGGAACATGAACACTGAAGCTTTCTTT
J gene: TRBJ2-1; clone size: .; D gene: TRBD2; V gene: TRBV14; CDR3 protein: CASRRTSGRADEQFF; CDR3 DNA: TGTGCCAGCAGACGAACTAGCGGGAGGGCCGATGAGCAGTTCTTC
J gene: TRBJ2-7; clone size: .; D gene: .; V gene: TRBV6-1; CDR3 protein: CASSEAGGQSYEQYF; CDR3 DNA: TGTGCCAGCAGTGAAGCGGGGGGACAGTCCTACGAGCAGTACTTC
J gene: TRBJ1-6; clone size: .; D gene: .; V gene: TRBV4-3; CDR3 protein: CASSLEGDSPLHF; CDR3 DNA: TGCGCCAGCAGCCTCGAGGGGGATTCCCCCCTCCACTTT
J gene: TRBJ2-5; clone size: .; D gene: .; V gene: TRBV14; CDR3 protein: CASSPGGHDRSQETQYF; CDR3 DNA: TGTGCCAGCAGCCCCGGGGGTCATGATAGATCACAAGAGACCCAGTACTTC
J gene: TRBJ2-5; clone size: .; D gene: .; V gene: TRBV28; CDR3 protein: CASRNNREEGSRPQETQYF; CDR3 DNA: TGTGCCAGCAGAAATAACAGGGAAGAGGGGTCTCGCCCGCAAGAGACCCAGTACTTC
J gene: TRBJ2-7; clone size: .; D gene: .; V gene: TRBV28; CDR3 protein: CASRPYDRFLSYEQYF; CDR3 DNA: TGTGCCAGCAGACCGTACGACAGGTTCTTATCCTACGAGCAGTACTTC
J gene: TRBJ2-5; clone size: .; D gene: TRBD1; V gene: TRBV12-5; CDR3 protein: CASGGDRGAQYF; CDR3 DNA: TGTGCTAGTGGCGGGGACAGGGGGGCCCAGTACTTC
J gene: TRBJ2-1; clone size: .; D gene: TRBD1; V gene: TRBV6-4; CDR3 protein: CASSPGQGSSYNEQFF; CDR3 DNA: TGTGCCAGCAGCCCTGGACAGGGGAGTTCCTACAATGAGCAGTTCTTC
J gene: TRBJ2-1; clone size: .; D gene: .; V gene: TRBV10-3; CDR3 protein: CAISDRLREDEQFF; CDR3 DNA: TGTGCCATCAGTGACCGCCTCCGAGAGGATGAGCAGTTCTTC
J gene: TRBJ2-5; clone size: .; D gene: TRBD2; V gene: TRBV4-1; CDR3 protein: CASSQVAGRGYQETQYF; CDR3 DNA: TGCGCCAGCAGCCAAGTCGCCGGGAGGGGGTACCAAGAGACCCAGTACTTC
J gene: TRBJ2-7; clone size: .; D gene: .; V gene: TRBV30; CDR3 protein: CAWSMKGFAYEQYF; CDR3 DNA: TGTGCCTGGAGTATGAAGGGGTTCGCCTACGAGCAGTACTTC
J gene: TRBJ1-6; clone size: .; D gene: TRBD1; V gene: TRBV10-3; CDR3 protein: CAISRDSNSPLHF; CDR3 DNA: TGTGCCATCAGCCGGGACAGTAATTCACCCCTCCACTTT
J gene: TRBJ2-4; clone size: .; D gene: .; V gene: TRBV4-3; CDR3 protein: CASTQDIAKNIQYF; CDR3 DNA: TGCGCCAGCACCCAAGATATAGCCAAAAACATTCAGTACTTC
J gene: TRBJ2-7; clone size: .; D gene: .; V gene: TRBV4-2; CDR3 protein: CASSQYQGRPSRYEQYF; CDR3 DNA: TGTGCCAGCAGCCAGTATCAGGGGCGACCCTCACGCTACGAGCAGTACTTC
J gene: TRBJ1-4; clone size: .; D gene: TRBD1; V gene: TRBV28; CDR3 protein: CASRGATLRGQSLATNEKLFF; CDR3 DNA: TGTGCCAGCAGGGGCGCGACCTTGAGGGGACAGTCCTTGGCAACTAATGAAAAACTGTTTTTT
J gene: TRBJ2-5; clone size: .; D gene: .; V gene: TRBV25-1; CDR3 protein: CASSVSPGVETQYF; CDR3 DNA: TGTGCCAGCAGTGTATCCCCAGGGGTAGAGACCCAGTACTTC
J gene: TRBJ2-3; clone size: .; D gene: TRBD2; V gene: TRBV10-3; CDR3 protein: CAIAGGTDTQYF; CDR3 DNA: TGTGCCATAGCGGGGGGCACAGATACGCAGTATTTT
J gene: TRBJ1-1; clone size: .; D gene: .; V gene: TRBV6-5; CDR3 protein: CASSYSGGTEAFF; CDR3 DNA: TGTGCCAGCAGTTACTCCGGAGGCACTGAAGCTTTCTTT
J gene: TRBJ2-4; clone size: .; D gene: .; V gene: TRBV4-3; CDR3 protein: CASSQVLAYRVIAKNIQYF; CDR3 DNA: TGCGCCAGCAGCCAAGTACTGGCTTACCGGGTAATAGCCAAAAACATTCAGTACTTC
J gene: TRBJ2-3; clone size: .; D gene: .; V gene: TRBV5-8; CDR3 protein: CASSFGACTDTQYF; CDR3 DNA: TGTGCCAGCAGCTTTGGGGCGTGCACAGATACGCAGTATTTT
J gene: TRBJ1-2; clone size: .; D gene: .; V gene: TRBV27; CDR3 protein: CASRGRVELGGYTF; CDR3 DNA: TGTGCCAGCAGGGGGAGAGTGGAGTTGGGTGGCTACACCTTC
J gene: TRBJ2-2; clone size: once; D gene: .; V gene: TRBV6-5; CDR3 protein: CASTRRVNTGELFF; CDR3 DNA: TGTGCCAGCACGCGGAGGGTCAACACCGGGGAGCTGTTTTTT
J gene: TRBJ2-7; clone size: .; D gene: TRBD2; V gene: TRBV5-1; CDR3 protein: CASSLIPTSASYEQYF; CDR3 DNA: TGCGCCAGCAGCCTCATTCCGACTAGCGCCTCCTACGAGCAGTACTTC
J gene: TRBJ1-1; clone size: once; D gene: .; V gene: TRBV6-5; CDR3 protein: CASTDPGEGYTEAFF; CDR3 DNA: TGTGCCAGCACCGACCCGGGCGAGGGCTACACTGAAGCTTTCTTT
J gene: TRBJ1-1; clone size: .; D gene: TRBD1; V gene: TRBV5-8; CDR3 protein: CASSLDRDTEAFF; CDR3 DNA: TGTGCCAGCAGCCTGGACAGGGACACTGAAGCTTTCTTT
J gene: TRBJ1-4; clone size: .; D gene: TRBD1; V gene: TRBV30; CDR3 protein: CAWSVPVGGGIIASEKLFF; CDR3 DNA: TGTGCCTGGAGTGTACCGGTAGGAGGGGGCATCATAGCGAGTGAAAAACTGTTTTTT
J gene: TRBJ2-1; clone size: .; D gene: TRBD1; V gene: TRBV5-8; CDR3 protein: CASSLAGTGPNEQFF; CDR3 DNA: TGTGCCAGCAGCTTGGCGGGGACAGGGCCCAATGAGCAGTTCTTC
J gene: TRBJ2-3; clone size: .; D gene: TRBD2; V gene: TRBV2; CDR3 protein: CASSPGTSTDTQYF; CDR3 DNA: TGTGCCAGCAGTCCCGGGACTAGTACAGATACGCAGTATTTT
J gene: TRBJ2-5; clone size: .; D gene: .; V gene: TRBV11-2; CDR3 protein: CASSLDLMETSQETQYF; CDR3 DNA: TGTGCCAGCAGCTTAGATCTTATGGAGACTAGCCAAGAGACCCAGTACTTC
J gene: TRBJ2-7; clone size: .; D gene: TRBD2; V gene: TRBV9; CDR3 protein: CASSVLGLAGWEQYF; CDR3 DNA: TGTGCCAGCAGCGTACTTGGACTAGCGGGGTGGGAGCAGTACTTC
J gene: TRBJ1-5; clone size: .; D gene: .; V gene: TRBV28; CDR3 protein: CASSLPPHEKHLDQPQHF; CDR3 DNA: TGTGCCAGCAGTTTACCGCCCCATGAGAAGCACTTGGATCAGCCCCAGCATTTT
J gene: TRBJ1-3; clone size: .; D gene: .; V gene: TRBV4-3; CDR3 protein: CASSQVGSTGPGNTIYF; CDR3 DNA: TGCGCCAGCAGCCAAGTGGGCTCGACAGGCCCTGGAAACACCATATATTTT
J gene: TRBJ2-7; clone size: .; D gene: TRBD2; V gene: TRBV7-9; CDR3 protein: CASSHPELAESYEQYF; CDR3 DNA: TGTGCCAGCAGCCACCCCGAGCTAGCGGAGAGTTACGAGCAGTACTTC
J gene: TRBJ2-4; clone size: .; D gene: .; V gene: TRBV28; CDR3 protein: CASSHLVPGQQAKNIQYF; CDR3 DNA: TGTGCCAGCAGTCACCTCGTGCCCGGACAGCAAGCCAAAAACATTCAGTACTTC
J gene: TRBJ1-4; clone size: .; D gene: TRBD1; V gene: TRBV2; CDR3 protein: CASRDRGTNEKLFF; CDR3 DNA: TGTGCCAGCAGGGACAGGGGAACTAATGAAAAACTGTTTTTT
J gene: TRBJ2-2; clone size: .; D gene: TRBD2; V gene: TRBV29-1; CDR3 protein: CSAVLAGWVGELFF; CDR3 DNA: TGCAGCGCGGTACTAGCGGGATGGGTCGGGGAGCTGTTTTTT
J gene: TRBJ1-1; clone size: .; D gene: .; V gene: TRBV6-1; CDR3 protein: CASTRTDRNTEAFF; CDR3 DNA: TGTGCCAGCACCAGAACGGACAGGAACACTGAAGCTTTCTTT
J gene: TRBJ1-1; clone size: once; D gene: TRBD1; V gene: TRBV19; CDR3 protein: CASSIPRTGGIEAFF; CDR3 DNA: TGTGCCAGTAGTATACCCCGGACAGGGGGAATTGAAGCTTTCTTT